This T cell receptor beta chain was recovered during a study of Tregs in tolerant kidney transplant recipients. Sequenced by immunoSEQ multiplex PCR; TCRdb stores in-frame clones only, minus some. Counted here are about 68,000 clones, roughly 84% occurring once; the ten biggest clones make up approximately 4%. The V gene's germline CDR1 is MGHRA and CDR2 YSYEKL. Trimming removed 4 bases from V and 8 bases from J, with 21 bases in between. This CDR3 has 16 amino acids. Sequenced input: CD4+ T cells from blood. The V and J genes are TRBV4-1 and TRBJ2-1; D possibly corresponds to TRBD2 (5 bases). This clonotype originated in a human donor in good health. In DNA, the CDR3 is TGCGCCAGCAGCCCCTTCAGAGGGAATTGGCGTGATGAGCAGTTCTTC. Its translation is CASSPFRGNWRDEQFF.